Listed below are T cell receptor beta chains from one sample, sequenced in a study of persistence of HIV-infected CD4 T cells. What these receptors recognize is not known. Sequencing used immunoSEQ multiplex PCR; TCRdb keeps in-frame clones, though not all of them. The sample includes about 5,300 clones, about 67% of them seen just once. Sample: CD4+ T cells sorted from PBMCs after roughly 18-hour stimulation, taken from a patient who received antiretroviral therapy. The origin of the receptors is an adult man with HIV who was CMV-seropositive. The CDR3 runs from the conserved cysteine through the conserved F or W. D genes are given only for firm matches. Not every row has a clone size; where given, it reads once, few, many or a size class.

TRBV7-9	.	TRBJ2-1	TRBD2	TGTGCCAGCAGCCCGCTCCAACTAGCGGGGGGGCGGGATGAGCAGTTCTTC	CASSPLQLAGGRDEQFF
TRBV10-3	.	TRBJ2-7	.	TGTGCCATCAGTGGACAGTTCCAAGCCTACGAGCAGTACTTC	CAISGQFQAYEQYF
TRBV6-5	.	TRBJ2-3	.	TGTGCCAGTACGAGTAGGCGGTGGACAGATACGCAGTATTTT	CASTSRRWTDTQYF
TRBV7-2	.	TRBJ1-1	.	TGTGCCAGCATTCTTAGAAAATGGGGGGCAGCTGAAGCTTTCTTT	CASILRKWGAAEAFF
TRBV5-6	.	TRBJ2-7	.	TGTGCCAGCAGCCCAGCAGGGTCCGAGCAGTACTTC	CASSPAGSEQYF
TRBV19	.	TRBJ1-2	.	TGTGCCAGTAGTTCCGGGGTTTCGGACTATGGCTACACCTTC	CASSSGVSDYGYTF
TRBV6-5	.	TRBJ1-6	TRBD1	TGTGCCAGCAGTTACCTACAGGGGTCACCCCTCCACTTT	CASSYLQGSPLHF
TRBV4-2	.	TRBJ2-7	.	TGTGCCAGCAGCCAAGAGGACTCCACTAGTCCAAAGCAGTACTTC	CASSQEDSTSPKQYF
TRBV4-1	.	TRBJ2-3	TRBD1	TGCGCCAGCAGCCGGACCCTGGGAGGACAGGGGACAGATACGCAGTATTTT	CASSRTLGGQGTDTQYF
TRBV12-3/TRBV12-4	.	TRBJ2-1	TRBD2	TGTGCCAGCAACCAAGCGGGGAACAATGAGCAGTTCTTC	CASNQAGNNEQFF
TRBV14	once	TRBJ2-2	.	TGTGCCAGCAGGCAACAGCACACCGGGGAGCTGTTTTTT	CASRQQHTGELFF
TRBV30	medium-sized	TRBJ2-5	TRBD2	TGTGCCTGGAGTGTACTTAAACTAGCGGGGTACCAAGAGACCCAGTACTTC	CAWSVLKLAGYQETQYF
TRBV29-1	.	TRBJ2-1	.	TGCAGCGTTGAAAGGGGTGCTAATGAGCAGTTCTTC	CSVERGANEQFF